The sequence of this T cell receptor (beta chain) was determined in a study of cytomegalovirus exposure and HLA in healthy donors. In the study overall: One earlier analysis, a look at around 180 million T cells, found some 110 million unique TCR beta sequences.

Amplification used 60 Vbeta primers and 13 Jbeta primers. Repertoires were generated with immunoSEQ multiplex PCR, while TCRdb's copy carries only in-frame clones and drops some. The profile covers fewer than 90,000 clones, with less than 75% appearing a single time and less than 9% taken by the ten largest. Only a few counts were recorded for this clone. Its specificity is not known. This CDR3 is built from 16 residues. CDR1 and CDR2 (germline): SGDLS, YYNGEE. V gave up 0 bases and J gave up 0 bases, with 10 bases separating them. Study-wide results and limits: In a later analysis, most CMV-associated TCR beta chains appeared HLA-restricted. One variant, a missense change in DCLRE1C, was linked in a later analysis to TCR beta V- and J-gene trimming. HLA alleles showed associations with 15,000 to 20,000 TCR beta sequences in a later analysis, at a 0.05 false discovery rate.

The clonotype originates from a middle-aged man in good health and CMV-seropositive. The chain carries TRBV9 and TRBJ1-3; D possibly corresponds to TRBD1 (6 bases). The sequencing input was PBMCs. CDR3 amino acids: CASSVEDSSSGNTIYF. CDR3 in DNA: TGTGCCAGCAGCGTAGAGGACAGCTCCTCTGGAAACACCATATATTTT.